The 7 T cell receptor beta chains below all came from one sample that was sequenced in a study of cytomegalovirus exposure and HLA in healthy donors. 60 Vbeta and 13 Jbeta primers were used in PCR. Method: immunoSEQ multiplex PCR; TCRdb's copy keeps in-frame clones and lacks some. Here the sample spans fewer than 150,000 clones, about four fifths being singletons. Input material: PBMCs. The receptors stem from a man aged 40-49 years in good health and CMV-seropositive.

The J gene is TRBJ1-2, the V gene TRBV7-9, with TRBD1 as a possible D gene (6 bases). V lost 0 bases and J lost 8, with 13 bases in between. CDR1 is SEHNR and CDR2 is FQNEAQ in the germline V gene (reference sequence). The CDR3 loop spans 14 amino acids. CDR3: CASSLAAGDQGYTF. CDR3 DNA sequence: TGTGCCAGCAGCTTAGCGGCAGGGGATCAGGGCTACACCTTC.

This rearrangement joins TRBV11-3 to TRBJ1-2; D unclear. The CDR3 spans 14 residues. Between the trimmed V and J ends, which lost 3 bases and 0 bases, there was a span of 8 bases. CDR1 and CDR2 from the germline V gene are SGHNT and YENEEA. CDR3 amino acids: CASSFGGANYGYTF. The CDR3 DNA sequence: TGTGCCAGCAGCTTCGGCGGTGCTAACTATGGCTACACCTTC.

Notes on this clone: Germline is not matched at one junction end, which may reflect a read error. The V and J genes are TRBV7-9 and TRBJ2-7; 7 nucleotides line up with TRBD1. CDR3 length: 14 residues. Germline V gene lookup returns CDR1 SEHNR and CDR2 FQNEAQ (reference sequence). The CDR3 DNA reads TGTTCCAGCAGCTTACAGGGGCTCAACTACGAGCAGTACTTC. This sequence encodes CSSSLQGLNYEQYF.

The chain is built from TRBV18 and TRBJ1-1; possible D gene TRBD1, 5 bases. There are 14 residues in the CDR3. Germline assignment: CDR1 KGHSH and CDR2 LQKENI. The V gene lost 2 bases and the J gene lost 1 base, with 8 bases spanning the gap. CDR3 nucleotides: TGTGCCAGCTCACCAGGACATAAGAACACTGAAGCTTTCTTT. Its protein is CASSPGHKNTEAFF.

This chain uses TRBV4-3 with TRBJ2-7, with TRBD2 as a possible D gene (5 bases). The CDR3 sequence is 16 residues long. With 5 bases removed from V and 0 bases from J, the gap between germline ends came to 17 bases. The V gene's germline CDR1 is LGHNA and CDR2 YSLEER. The CDR3 nucleotides read TGCGCCAGCAGCGCAGAGTTAGGACTCCACTCCTACGAGCAGTACTTC. It translates to CASSAELGLHSYEQYF.

The CDR3, as DNA: TGTGCCAGCAGTAAGGACAGGGCTTATCAGCCCCAGCATTTT. It codes for CASSKDRAYQPQHF. This rearrangement joins TRBV2 to TRBJ1-5; TRBD1 agrees at 8 bases. This CDR3 has 14 amino acids. Trimming cost V 5 bases and J 5 bases; bases outside gene matches: 5. The germline V gene encodes CDR1 SNHLY and CDR2 FYNNEI.

This clone showed up just a few times. J is TRBJ1-2 and V is TRBV19; D remains unclear. V lost 3 bases to trimming and J lost 4 bases, with 12 bases between them. Germline lookup yields CDR1 LNHDA and CDR2 SQIVND (reference sequence). This CDR3 is built from 14 residues. CDR3 amino acids: CASSIGQTLYGYTF. CDR3 in DNA: TGTGCCAGTAGTATTGGGCAGACCCTCTATGGCTACACCTTC.